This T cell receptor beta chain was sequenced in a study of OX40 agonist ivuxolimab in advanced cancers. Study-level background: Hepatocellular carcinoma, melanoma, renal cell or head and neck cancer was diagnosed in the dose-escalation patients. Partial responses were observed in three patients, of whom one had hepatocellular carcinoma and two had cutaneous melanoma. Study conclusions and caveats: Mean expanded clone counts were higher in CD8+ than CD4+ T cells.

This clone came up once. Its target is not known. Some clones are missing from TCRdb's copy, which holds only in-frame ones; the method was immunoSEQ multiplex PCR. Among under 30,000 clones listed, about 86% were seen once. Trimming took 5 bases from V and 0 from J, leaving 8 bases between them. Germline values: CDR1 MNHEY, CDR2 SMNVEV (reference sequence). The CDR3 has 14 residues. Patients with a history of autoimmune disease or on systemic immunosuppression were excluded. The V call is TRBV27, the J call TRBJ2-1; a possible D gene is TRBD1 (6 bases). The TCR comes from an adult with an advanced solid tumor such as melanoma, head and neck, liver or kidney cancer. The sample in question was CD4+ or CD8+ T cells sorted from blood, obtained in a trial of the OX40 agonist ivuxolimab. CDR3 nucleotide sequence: TGTGCCAGCAGTACAGGGAGCTCCTACAATGAGCAGTTCTTC. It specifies CASSTGSSYNEQFF.